Below are 13 T cell receptor beta chains sequenced from a single sample in a study of molecular identifiers for immune sequencing clone quantification. TCRdb reanalysed the PCR reads using MiXCR and keeps one entry per CDR3 protein. The sample holds approximately 680,000 distinct CDR3 sequences; around 25% are singletons and the top ten take roughly 0.83%. Sequencing used naive CD8+ T cells from blood, with Jurkat cell RNA spiked in. The subset is: FACS-sorted CD8+CD4-CCR7+CD45RA+ naive T cells. The receptors come from a human donor in good health. Some libraries in this study had Jurkat cell RNA spiked in.

The sample holds many counts of this clonotype. The gene calls are TRBV7-9 and TRBJ1-6, with TRBD1 identical over 8 bases. V shed 5 bases, J shed 7 bases, and the junction held 7 bases outside the gene matches. Germline CDR1 is SEHNR and CDR2 is FQNEAQ (reference sequence). The CDR3 length is 15 residues. CDR3 DNA sequence: TGTGCCAGCAGCGCGACAGGGGTCTCAAATTCACCCCTCCACTTT. Encoded protein: CASSATGVSNSPLHF.

This clonotype was detected only a few times. The chain links TRBV5-4 to TRBJ1-2; a possible D gene is TRBD1 (6 bases). The V and J ends lost 7 bases and 8 bases respectively, with 18 bases between them. Germline values: CDR1 SGHNT, CDR2 YYREEE (reference sequence). The CDR3 spans 13 residues. The CDR3 bases are TGTGCCAGCCGACTTAGGGGGTCCCTGGGCTACACCTTC. It translates to CASRLRGSLGYTF.

CDR3 coding DNA: TGTGCCAGCAGTGACCCGACAGGGGGCCTCTACGAGCAGTACTTC. Its protein product is CASSDPTGGLYEQYF. The V call is TRBV6-2 or TRBV6-3, the J call TRBJ2-7, with 10 bases aligning to TRBD1. The CDR3 is 15 residues long. After removal of 5 bases from V and 3 bases from J, the junction contained 7 bases not matched to a gene. In germline, CDR1 is MNHEY, CDR2 SVGEGT.

This clonotype came up many times. CDR3 DNA: TGCGCCAGCAGCCAAGAAGGTTATTGGGAAGATACGCAGTATTTT. It encodes CASSQEGYWEDTQYF. The V call is TRBV4-3, the J call TRBJ2-3; D unresolved. The CDR3 has 15 residues. The germline V and J ends were trimmed by 0 bases and 5 bases, with 12 bases remaining between them. Germline lookup yields CDR1 LGHNA and CDR2 YSLEER.

The gene calls are TRBV11-3 and TRBJ2-1; possible D gene TRBD1, 6 bases. From germline, CDR1 is SGHNT and CDR2 YENEEA. V was cut by 4 bases and J by 8 bases, with 15 bases left in between. The length of the CDR3 is 14 residues. The DNA for the CDR3 is TGTGCCAGCAGCTCCCGAGGGGGTACGGATGAGCAGTTCTTC. Translated, it gives CASSSRGGTDEQFF.

Remarks on this clonotype: A much larger clone is a single base away; this may be a read error. The chain joins TRBV7-9 to TRBJ2-2, with a weak D call TRBD2 (5 bases). This CDR3 has 14 amino acids. Between the trimmed V and J ends, which lost 8 bases and 0 bases, there was a span of 10 bases. The germline V gene encodes CDR1 SEHNR and CDR2 FQNEAQ (reference sequence). For the CDR3, the DNA is TGTGCCAGCCGGCAGGAGGCGAACACCGGGGAGCTGTTTTTT. It yields the protein CASRQEANTGELFF.

As concerns this clonotype: One end of the junction varies from germline; a read error may be responsible. The rearrangement uses TRBV4-3 and TRBJ2-6; unclear D gene. The V gene's germline CDR1 is LGHNA and CDR2 YSLEER. The CDR3 is 19 amino acids. This CDR3 is CANSQDGPPLASGANVLTF. The DNA for the CDR3 is TGCGCCAACAGCCAAGATGGTCCCCCCTTGGCGTCTGGGGCCAACGTCCTGACTTTC.

This clonotype turned up a few times. The J gene is TRBJ2-5, the V gene TRBV20-1; 8 bases agree with TRBD2. CDR1 is DFQATT, CDR2 SNEGSKA, per germline (reference sequence). Trimming removed 0 bases from V and 4 bases from J; junction bases left unmatched: 7. The CDR3 is 15 amino acids. In DNA form, the CDR3 reads TGCAGTGCTAGAGATCCCGGGGGGGGCGGAGAGACCCAGTACTTC. The encoded protein is CSARDPGGGGETQYF.

V is TRBV9 and J is TRBJ1-2; D is ambiguous. The V gene lost 4 bases and the J gene lost 4 bases, with 17 bases spanning the gap. From germline, CDR1 is SGDLS and CDR2 YYNGEE. The CDR3 loop spans 15 amino acids. The CDR3 protein is CASSQPPGPSYGYTF. Here the CDR3 DNA reads TGTGCCAGCAGCCAACCACCTGGACCGAGCTATGGCTACACCTTC.

The table lists this clonotype with a few counts. V gene TRBV10-3 combines with J gene TRBJ2-2; 9 bases match TRBD1. CDR3 length: 15 residues. The germline V gene encodes CDR1 ENHRY and CDR2 SYGVKD. J gave up 3 bases and V 1 base, and 0 bases lay outside the gene matches. The CDR3 region is CAISEWTGDTGELFF. For the CDR3, the DNA is TGTGCCATCAGTGAGTGGACAGGGGACACCGGGGAGCTGTTTTTT.

This clonotype was seen at least ten times. The chain employs TRBV27 and TRBJ1-1; D unresolved. With 0 bases removed from V and 1 base from J, the gap between germline ends came to 3 bases. The CDR3 covers 13 residues. CDR1 and CDR2 (germline): MNHEY, SMNVEV (reference sequence). The CDR3 protein is CASSLSANTEAFF. CDR3 DNA: TGTGCCAGCAGTTTATCCGCGAACACTGAAGCTTTCTTT.

A word on this clonotype: At one boundary the junction diverges from the germline segment, which might be a read error. CDR3 coding DNA: TGTGCCAGCATGTTCCGGGGGGGTTTCACTGAAGCTTCCTTT. Amino acid sequence: CASMFRGGFTEASF. The chain uses TRBV28 and TRBJ1-1; maybe TRBD1 (5 bases). CDR3 size: 14 residues. CDR1 is MDHEN, CDR2 SYDVKM, per germline.

A word on this clonotype: No conserved phenylalanine or tryptophan is present at the end of the CDR3, so a read error is the likely explanation. This chain joins TRBV12-3 or TRBV12-4 and TRBJ2-7; 9 bases map to TRBD1. J lost 1 base, V lost 1 base, and 2 bases had no gene match. The CDR3 covers 15 residues. CDR3 coding DNA: TGTGCCAGCAGTTTAGGGGGACAGGGATCCTACGAGCAGTACTCC. The encoded protein is CASSLGGQGSYEQYS.